One sample yielded the 9 T cell receptor beta chains listed below, sequenced in a study of CD8+CD57+ T cells in acquired aplastic anemia. CDR3 and TCR beta VDJ profiling relied on a genomic DNA template. From the reads, TCRdb called clonotypes with MiXCR, one entry per CDR3 protein. The sample includes a few hundred thousand distinct CDR3 sequences, around 60% of them seen just once. Sequences were obtained from sorted CD4+, CD8+, or CD8+CD57+ T cells (not recorded which) from PBMCs. The receptor set was obtained from a human donor in good health.

Remarks on this clonotype: The junction departs from germline at one end; a sequencing error may be responsible. The V gene is TRBV7-9, the J gene TRBJ2-7, with TRBD2 as a possible D gene (6 bases). This CDR3 contains 16 residues. CDR1 and CDR2 (germline): SEHNR, FQNEAQ (reference sequence). CDR3 sequence reads: CASSHASEGTYYERYF. The CDR3 coding sequence is TGTGCCAGCAGCCATGCCTCGGAGGGAACCTACTACGAGCGGTACTTC.

V and J are TRBV20-1 and TRBJ2-7; a weak D match, TRBD1 (8 bases). CDR3 length equals 15 residues. Germline CDR1 DFQATT, CDR2 SNEGSKA (reference sequence). Trimming shortened V by 6 bases and J by 3 bases, and 21 bases separated the two germline ends. The CDR3, as DNA: TGCAGTGCCCCTGGGGGGGGGGACAGGCACTACGAGCAGTACTTC. Protein sequence: CSAPGGGDRHYEQYF.

The chain carries TRBV15 and TRBJ1-5, with D perhaps TRBD1 (6 bases). The CDR3 has 16 amino acids. Germline V lookup: CDR1 LNHNV, CDR2 YYDKDF (reference sequence). V was trimmed by 1 base and J by 2 bases, leaving 12 bases between them. This CDR3 reads CATSRGQEFGNQPQHF. CDR3 in DNA: TGTGCCACCAGCAGAGGACAGGAGTTTGGCAATCAGCCCCAGCATTTT.

This clonotype was observed a few times. This chain connects TRBV7-4 to TRBJ1-3, with no clear D. Germline lookup yields CDR1 SGHVT and CDR2 SQSDAQ. Trimming left V 5 bases short and J 4 bases short, with 15 bases between. CDR3 length: 15 residues. In nucleotides, the CDR3 is TGTGCCAGCAGCCTCACCAATACTGCAGGAAACACCATATATTTT. Translating gives CASSLTNTAGNTIYF.

The DNA of the CDR3 is TGTGCCACGAAGGACCAAACGAGACGAGCTCCCCAAGAGACCCAGTACTTC. Amino acid sequence: CATKDQTRRAPQETQYF. The chain joins TRBV15 to TRBJ2-5; D is unclear. Trimming removed 9 bases at V and 1 base at J, with 24 bases between. This CDR3 is built from 17 residues. From germline, CDR1 is LNHNV and CDR2 YYDKDF (reference sequence).

This clonotype has a count of ten or more. The CDR3 nucleotides are TGTGCCAGCAGCCAGTGGGACAGGGCGGATTCACCCCTCCACTTT. Protein: CASSQWDRADSPLHF. The chain is built from TRBV3-1 and TRBJ1-6; 9 nucleotides align to TRBD1. In germline, CDR1 is LGHDT, CDR2 YNNKEL (reference sequence). The CDR3 sequence is 15 residues long. Trimming removed 3 bases from V and 8 bases from J; junction bases left unmatched: 5.

This clonotype showed up many times. The chain joins TRBV6-2 or TRBV6-3 to TRBJ2-5, with TRBD2 matching over 7 bases. Germline CDR1 reads MNHEY; CDR2 reads SVGEGT. After removal of 10 bases from V and 6 bases from J, the junction contained 14 bases not matched to a gene. The CDR3 contains 14 residues. The chain's CDR3 is CATSGGRLGKTQYF. The CDR3 DNA sequence: TGTGCCACCTCCGGGGGGAGGCTGGGAAAGACCCAGTACTTC.

The chain couples TRBV7-9 to TRBJ1-2; D unresolved. There are 12 residues in the CDR3. Germline CDR1 SEHNR, CDR2 FQNEAQ (reference sequence). Trimming took off 1 base at V and 8 bases at J, with 8 bases between the two ends. CDR3 nucleotide sequence: TGTGCCAGCAGCTTAGAACCTATGGGCTACACCTTC. It is translated as CASSLEPMGYTF.

The CDR3 coding sequence is TGTGCCAGCAGCTTGGGCCTAGCGGGGACTAGCACAGATACGCAGTATTTT. Translation gives CASSLGLAGTSTDTQYF. The chain links TRBV7-9 to TRBJ2-3; 9 bases line up with TRBD2. Germline assignment: CDR1 SEHNR and CDR2 FQNEAQ (reference sequence). This CDR3 is 17 amino acids long. V shed 3 bases, J shed 0 bases, and the junction held 7 bases outside the gene matches.